This T cell receptor (beta chain) appears in the sequencing data of a study of T cell repertoires in cytomegalovirus infection (dated by TCRdb to about 2019). The study in broad terms: Recently identified HLA-C-restricted CMV epitopes, whose presentation resists viral immunomodulation, were targeted by peptide stimulations together with well-studied HLA-B-restricted epitopes. Because public TCR beta signatures pointed to carriage of CMV infection together with the matching HLA type, the HLA type of each donor mattered for the analysis.

Concerning this clonotype: Its antigen has not been determined. The input lacks base qualities; no much larger clone sits a single base away.

The treatment or condition label, as the study defines it: in vitro stimulation with specific CMV peptide epitopes to enrich CMV-specific T cells. What the research found in general, with its limitations: In the ex vivo response, HLA-C-restricted CMV-specific TCR beta clonotypes were dominant, and in two of eight donors the single most frequent clonotype came from this HLA-C-restricted group. In both this cohort and an independent roughly 330-donor cohort, the cumulative frequency of public TCR beta family members distinguished carriers of CMV infection plus the relevant HLA type.

Instrument used: Illumina HiSeq 1500. TCRdb took the public reads, trimmed them with fastp at Q25, ran MiXCR for clone calling and kept in-frame beta chains. Every CDR3 protein is listed once, alongside the most common genes and DNA of its rows. The sample contains approximately 220,000 distinct CDR3 sequences, roughly 34% of them found a single time. 59% of the sample is taken by the ten largest. This receptor was identified in a human donor in good health (CMV status not recorded). Some clones in this sample may be carry-over from other donors' samples. Sample: CD8+ T cells from cultured PBMCs, taken from culture after CMV antigen stimulation.

The DNA is as follows: TGTGCCACGACTCCGCGGCAGGGGAGGGCCGGGGAGCTGTTTTTT. It specifies CATTPRQGRAGELFF. The chain couples TRBV7-4 to TRBJ2-2; TRBD2 could be the D gene, as 7 bases match. V is pared back by 10 bases and J by 6 bases, with 21 bases lying between the germline termini. The CDR3 covers 15 residues, taking in both the cysteine and the phenylalanine. The sequence is cut down to CDR3 DNA, 45 bases in frame from base 1. CDR1 and CDR2, looked up from the germline V gene, are SGHVT and SQSDAQ.